This T cell receptor beta chain came from a study of blood T cell repertoires in COVID-19. Background on the study: There were acute and convalescent COVID-19 samples, and they came from the United States, Italy and Spain. The analysed material was cDNA or gDNA that came from T cells, B-cell-depleted T cells, or PBMCs.

Germline assignment: CDR1 LNHDA and CDR2 SQIVND (reference sequence). The CDR3 runs 15 residues. The trim removed 3 bases at V and 6 bases at J, leaving 8 bases unmatched. In the authors' methods: Estimation of nucleated cell counts was performed using reference gene primer amplification. Sequenced by immunoSEQ multiplex PCR; TCRdb stores in-frame clones only, minus some. Clonal size and the V and J genes are those of that table, whereas D and trimming came from the DNA. In the table there are around 260,000 clones, around 89% of which are singletons. The source is a man in his 60s who had recovered from COVID-19. This sequence joins TRBV19 and TRBJ1-5; 7 bases line up with TRBD1. The sequencing input was peripheral blood. CDR3 DNA: TGTGCCAGTAGTATCGAGGGGGCCGGAGGTCAGCCCCAGCATTTT. This sequence encodes CASSIEGAGGQPQHF. The variable domain in full, completed from reference TRBV19 and TRBJ1-5, reads DGGITQSPKYLFRKEGQNVTLSCEQNLNHDAMYWYRQDPGQGLRLIYYSQIVNDFQKGDIAEGYSVSREKKESFPLTVTSAQKNPTAFYLCASSIEGAGGQPQHFGDGTRLSIL.